This T cell receptor (beta chain) was identified during a study of T cells after yellow fever vaccination. Using its own MiXCR run on the 5' RACE reads, TCRdb lists one record per CDR3 protein. The data hold over 110,000 distinct CDR3 sequences, with roughly 8% observed a single time. The CDR3 is made up of 13 amino acids. V was pared by 9 bases and J by 2 bases, with 11 bases between. The germline V gene encodes CDR1 LNHNV and CDR2 YYDKDF (reference sequence). This sequence joins TRBV15 and TRBJ1-3, with a possible D match to TRBD1 (6 bases). The clonotype comes from a man between 25 and 39 years old who received the YFV17D yellow fever vaccine. This material consisted of CD4+ T cells sorted from PBMCs, taken 5 days after the yellow fever booster vaccination. CDR3 protein: CATSRTAGNTIYF. The DNA for the CDR3 is TGTGCCACGAGTCGGACAGCTGGAAACACCATATATTTT. Full variable domain (remainder filled in from reference TRBV15 and TRBJ1-3): DAMVIQNPRYQVTQFGKPVTLSCSQTLNHNVMYWYQQKSSQAPKLLFHYYDKDFNNEADTPDNFQSRRPNTSFCFLDIRSPGLGDTAMYLCATSRTAGNTIYFGEGSWLTVV.